The sample holds a few counts of the clone carrying this TCR beta chain. Its antigen remains unidentified. This sample was included in a study of naive and memory T cell subsets. Both TRBC1 and TRBC2 were covered by a beta constant-region primer of two equimolar oligonucleotides. The ligated cDNA underwent four PCR rounds using SP2 and nested alpha and beta constant-region primers. TCRdb itself ran the UMI-ligation and nested PCR reads through MiXCR, one entry per CDR3 protein. This table holds under 150,000 distinct CDR3 sequences, about 17% found once. Trimming took off 7 bases at V and 0 bases at J, with 15 bases between the two ends. The CDR3 consists of 14 residues. Germline CDR1 SQVTM, CDR2 ANQGSEA. The study's findings and limits: Activation and differentiation may alter RNA-based TCR counts. Possibly reflecting memory cells re-expressing CD45RA, a few larger clonotypes occurred in naive repertoires, especially CD8.

The chain links TRBV29-1 to TRBJ1-1; D is uncertain. Sequencing used naive CD4+ T cells from blood. This sequence originates from a human donor in good health. Here the CDR3 DNA reads TGCAGCGGCAGCGGGGATAGTCTGAACACTGAAGCTTTCTTT. This gives the protein CSGSGDSLNTEAFF.